The rows below give T cell receptor beta chains drawn from one sample of a study of identifying expanded T cells in peripheral blood. Only in-frame clones appear in the TCRdb table, and some are missing; sequencing was by immunoSEQ multiplex PCR. The data hold more than 95,000 clones, with 84% observed a single time. Sequences were obtained from blood. The receptors derive from a person between 18 and 75 years old in good health. Both conserved end residues are trimmed from each CDR3. Size tells how often a clone was seen (once, few, many) or the class of an expanded clone, and some rows leave it out.

clone size	V gene	J gene	CDR3 protein
-	TRBV18	TRBJ1-1	ASSSSAPGRSSEAF
-	TRBV5-1	TRBJ2-1	ASSLGGHEQF
once	TRBV7-6	TRBJ1-1	ASSLVQGRGTEAF
-	TRBV7-9	TRBJ2-7	ASSLGLGQGGEQY
-	TRBV7-8	TRBJ2-1	ASSLGNKGNNEQF
-	TRBV7-9	TRBJ2-7	ASTGGGGLYSQEQY
once	TRBV6-1	TRBJ2-3	ASSRLVVGTDTQY
once	TRBV19	TRBJ1-2	ASRGANYGYT
-	TRBV7-8	TRBJ1-6	ASSLGRSTYNSPLH
once	TRBV4-3	TRBJ2-7	ASSQGTSGYDEQY
-	TRBV11-2	TRBJ2-5	ASSWDSFVRETQY
once	TRBV6-1	TRBJ2-7	ASSERTGGKDEQY
-	TRBV5-5	TRBJ1-3	ASSLTVSVSGNTIY
-	TRBV18	TRBJ2-6	ASLINSGANVLT
-	TRBV10-3	TRBJ2-3	AISEGGPTDTQY
once	TRBV4-3	TRBJ2-7	ASSHLTQGRREQY
-	TRBV5-4	TRBJ1-4	ASSPDVGGEKLF
-	TRBV6-5	TRBJ1-2	ASRLGQGHGYT
-	TRBV25-1	TRBJ1-2	ASSSRQAPYGYT
-	TRBV5-8	TRBJ2-2	ASSLGTERNTGELF
once	TRBV7-6	TRBJ2-5	ASSLVSGRSQETQY
once	TRBV21-1	TRBJ2-7	ASTARYEQY
-	TRBV4-3	TRBJ2-1	ASSQVWVSYNEQF
-	TRBV9	TRBJ1-2	ASSALRVAYGYT
-	TRBV5-1	TRBJ2-5	ASSFPSGDVETQY
-	TRBV10-3	TRBJ2-3	AIRRGGRDTDTQY
-	TRBV4-3	TRBJ2-1	ASSQAGTIYNEQF
-	TRBV2	TRBJ1-1	ASSLGMNTEAF
-	TRBV14	TRBJ1-1	ASSQFGQHWAAEAF
-	TRBV4-3	TRBJ2-2	ASSASVYTGELF
-	TRBV6-1	TRBJ1-1	ASSERRGGQTLNTEAF
-	TRBV18	TRBJ1-4	ASSKNRQGAAEKLF
-	TRBV19	TRBJ1-1	ASSALPGGSAEAF
-	TRBV7-2	TRBJ2-5	ASSPPGQGRETQY